The following is a T cell receptor (beta chain) sequence with its context. What it binds is unknown. MiXCR, applied by TCRdb to the 5' RACE reads, yields one record per CDR3 protein. In the table there are more than 250,000 distinct CDR3 sequences, about 8.3% of which are singletons. This entry belongs to a study of identical twins. Study conclusions and caveats: Abundant cord blood beta clonotypes carried fewer insertions; memory repertoires showed none. Model-predicted out-of-frame TCR alpha sharing fell below observed values in monozygotic twins.

The CDR3 has 16 amino acids. V lost 4 bases to trimming and J lost 3 bases; unmatched junction nucleotides: 9. Germline CDR1 ENHRY, CDR2 SYGVKD. These data are also associated with another study on yellow fever vaccine responses in identical twins.

Sequenced: memory (CD45RO+) T cells sorted from blood. The genes are TRBV10-3 and TRBJ2-3; TRBD2 agrees at 8 bases. The TCR originated in a woman between 18 and 29 years old in good health. The CDR3 is CAISGYSGKGTDTQYF. CDR3 in DNA: TGTGCCATCAGTGGATATAGCGGGAAAGGGACAGATACGCAGTATTTT.